This T cell receptor beta chain was obtained from a study of early T cells in non-severe SARS-CoV-2 infection (dated by TCRdb to about 2021). A note on the overall study: TCR sequencing used bulk RNA from unsorted whole blood, so alpha and beta chains could not be paired.

At the junction V is shortened by 0 bases and J by 2 bases; bases outside the gene matches: 15. As encoded in the germline V gene, CDR1 is SGHNT while CDR2 is YENEEA. Spanning cysteine to phenylalanine, the CDR3 consists of 19 amino acids. The only DNA kept is the CDR3, 57 bases in frame from the first base. Libraries were built with 5' RACE. The instrument given in TCRdb is NextSeq 500. To correct for sequencing error and PCR bias, the TCR library protocol tagged individual cDNA molecules with unique molecular identifiers. Sequencing covered both TCR alpha and beta chains, and within each sample the abundances of alpha and beta sequences were tightly co-correlated. For the original study's pipeline: Decombinator V4 was used to perform V gene, J gene and CDR3 annotation of TCR sequences. Expanded TCRs were defined as changing significantly between any two time points under a Poisson model with p below 0.0001. TCR abundances were normalised to the total number of TCRs sequenced per sample and expressed as counts per million. TRAV1-2 paired with TRAJ12, TRAJ20 or TRAJ33 defined MAIT TCRs, while TRAV10 paired with TRAJ18 defined iNKT TCRs. VDJdb, accessed 1 November 2021, was searched for CMV, EBV and SARS-CoV-2 annotated TCRs, excluding TCRs annotated for multiple antigens. TCRdb reran the public reads through fastp at Q25 and MiXCR, keeping productive beta chains. For every CDR3 protein sequence, its rows merge into one entry that carries the most common genes and DNA. TCRdb, not the authors, supplied the V and J calls. Here the sample has more than 70,000 distinct CDR3 sequences; approximately 13% occur a single time. The biggest ten clones account for more than 12% of the sample.

What the study reported, not specific to this receptor: VDJdb matching was skewed toward anti-spike CD8 responses and likely underestimated virus-specific expansions, missing private and CD4 specificities.

The study was a case-control design nested within a healthcare worker cohort in London, UK, with weekly nasopharyngeal swab PCR tests and blood sampling. Between 23 and 31 March 2020, the week of the UK lockdown, healthcare workers were enrolled and then followed up weekly for as long as 16 weeks. This clonotype was detected a few times. Its antigen specificity is not known. Base qualities were left out, and no much larger clone turns up one base away. The sequence is built from TRBV11-3 and TRBJ1-2, with 7 bases aligning to TRBD1. This receptor was taken from an adult who was a healthcare worker with PCR-confirmed SARS-CoV-2 infection or an uninfected control (not recorded which). Sequencing was performed on whole blood. CDR3 reads: CASSLDHQGDVVVNYGYTF. DNA sequence: TGTGCCAGCAGCTTAGACCATCAGGGGGACGTCGTTGTGAACTATGGCTACACCTTC. Extended through the reference TRBV11-3 and TRBJ1-2 proteins, this CDR3 yields the full variable domain: EAGVVQSPRYKIIEKKQPVAFWCNPISGHNTLYWYLQNLGQGPELLIRYENEEAVDDSQLPKDRFSAERLKGVDSTLKIQPAELGDSAVYLCASSLDHQGDVVVNYGYTFGSGTRLTVV.